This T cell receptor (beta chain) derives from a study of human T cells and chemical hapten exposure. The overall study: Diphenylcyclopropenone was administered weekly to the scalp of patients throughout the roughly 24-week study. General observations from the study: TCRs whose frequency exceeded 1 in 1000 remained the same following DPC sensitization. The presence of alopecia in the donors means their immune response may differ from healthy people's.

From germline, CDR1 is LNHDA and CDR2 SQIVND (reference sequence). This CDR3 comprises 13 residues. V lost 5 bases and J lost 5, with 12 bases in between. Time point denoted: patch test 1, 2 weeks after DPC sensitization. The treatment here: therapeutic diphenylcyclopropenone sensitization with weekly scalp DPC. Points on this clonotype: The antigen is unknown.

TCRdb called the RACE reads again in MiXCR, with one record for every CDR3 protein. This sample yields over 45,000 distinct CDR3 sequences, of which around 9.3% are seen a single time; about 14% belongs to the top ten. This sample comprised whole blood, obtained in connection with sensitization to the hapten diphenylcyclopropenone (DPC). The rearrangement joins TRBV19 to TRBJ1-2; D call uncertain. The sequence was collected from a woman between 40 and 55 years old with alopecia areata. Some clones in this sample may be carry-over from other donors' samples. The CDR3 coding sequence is TGTGCCAGTAGTCGATCAGGATCATATGGCTACACCTTC. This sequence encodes CASSRSGSYGYTF.